The 3 T cell receptor beta chains presented below share a single source sample, sequenced in a study of blood T cell repertoires in COVID-19. Produced via immunoSEQ multiplex PCR; TCRdb's table is partial and in-frame only. This table has about 160,000 clones, roughly 80% appearing once. The sequencing input was peripheral blood. These receptors originate from a woman older than 75 with acute or convalescent COVID-19.

This clone turned up a few times. The chain links TRBV19 to TRBJ2-1, with 11 bases lining up with TRBD2. V trimming: 4 bases; J trimming: 2 bases; junction bases outside the gene matches: 7. The CDR3 extends over 17 amino acids. Germline CDR1 and CDR2: LNHDA and SQIVND (reference sequence). The CDR3 nucleotides read TGTGCCAGTAGTACTTTAGCGGGAGGGTCGACCTACAATGAGCAGTTCTTC. Amino acids: CASSTLAGGSTYNEQFF.

The genes are TRBV6-5 and TRBJ2-5, with 7 bases that match TRBD1. V shed 6 bases, J shed 4 bases, and the junction held 8 bases outside the gene matches. The CDR3 consists of 14 residues. Germline V gene lookup returns CDR1 MNHEY and CDR2 SVGAGI. CDR3: CASRLGGAGETQYF. CDR3 nucleotide sequence: TGTGCCAGCAGGCTAGGGGGCGCAGGAGAGACCCAGTACTTC.

The chain uses TRBV20-1 and TRBJ2-1, with D perhaps TRBD1 (6 bases). Trimming shortened V by 3 bases and J by 5 bases, and 11 bases separated the two germline ends. Germline CDR1 reads DFQATT; CDR2 reads SNEGSKA (reference sequence). CDR3 size: 13 residues. The CDR3 loop is CSASGGWDNEQFF. CDR3 nucleotides: TGCAGTGCTAGTGGGGGCTGGGACAATGAGCAGTTCTTC.